These 11 T cell receptor beta chains were sequenced from one sample in a study of post-analysis software for immune sequencing data. Every TCR beta cDNA library bore unique molecular identifiers. Each CDR3 protein gets one entry after TCRdb re-called the PCR reads with MiXCR. The data hold 700,000 to 800,000 distinct CDR3 sequences, with just under 30% observed a single time. General study findings and limits: Roughly five TRBV segments appeared more often in patients than in controls, and TRBV5-6, TRBV5-1 and TRBV20-1 were among these.

Their antigens are not known. The sample comprised blood. The receptors shown here come from a girl aged 10 to 17 with multiple sclerosis.

This clonotype was observed a handful of times. The J gene is TRBJ1-5, the V gene TRBV9, with no clear D. This CDR3 has 17 residues. Germline loops: CDR1 SGDLS, CDR2 YYNGEE. The V end lost 2 bases, the J end lost 2 bases, and 17 bases lay between the germline ends. The CDR3 DNA reads TGTGCCAGCAGCGTTGGGCTGATCCCTCGGGGCAATCAGCCCCAGCATTTT. Translation: CASSVGLIPRGNQPQHF.

In its sample, this clonotype was seen a few times. The chain links TRBV5-1 to TRBJ2-7, with a weak D call TRBD2 (6 bases). The ends were cut back, 2 bases at V and 0 bases at J, with 15 bases in the middle. This CDR3 has 16 amino acids. Germline V gene lookup returns CDR1 SGHRS and CDR2 YFSETQ. CDR3 DNA sequence: TGCGCCAGCAGCTTCCTCTTAGCGGAGAGCTCCTACGAGCAGTACTTC. Translated: CASSFLLAESSYEQYF.

The V call is TRBV5-5, the J call TRBJ1-2; D is undetermined. Trimming took off 4 bases at V and 6 bases at J, with 16 bases between the two ends. Germline assignment: CDR1 SGHKS and CDR2 YYEKEE (reference sequence). The length of the CDR3 is 14 residues. The CDR3 sequence: CASSQARVGNGYTF. Written as DNA, the CDR3 is TGTGCCAGCAGCCAGGCTCGGGTAGGGAATGGCTACACCTTC.

The chain is built from TRBV20-1 and TRBJ1-2, with D tentatively TRBD1 (5 bases). V was pared by 5 bases and J by 6 bases, with 16 bases between. The CDR3 has 13 amino acids. Looked up from germline, CDR1 is DFQATT and CDR2 is SNEGSKA (reference sequence). Written as DNA, the CDR3 is TGCAGTGCTGATCGCCGTGGGGGGAATGGCTACACCTTC. Translation: CSADRRGGNGYTF.

V usage is TRBV20-1 and J usage is TRBJ1-1, with D tentatively TRBD1 (5 bases). Germline values: CDR1 DFQATT, CDR2 SNEGSKA (reference sequence). This CDR3 is 12 amino acids long. The CDR3 protein is CSTVGTGTEAFF. The DNA of the CDR3 is TGCAGCACGGTGGGGACCGGCACTGAAGCTTTCTTT.

The chain carries TRBV7-2 and TRBJ2-7, with no clear D. Germline V gene sequence: CDR1 SGHTA, CDR2 FQGNSA. This CDR3 is built from 14 residues. V was shortened by 3 bases and J by 1 base, with 10 bases between the two germline ends. The CDR3 reads CASSFSADSYEQYF. As DNA, the CDR3 is TGTGCCAGCAGCTTCTCGGCAGATTCCTACGAGCAGTACTTC.

The rearrangement joins TRBV29-1 to TRBJ2-3, with D possibly TRBD2 on 6 matching bases. The CDR3 sequence is 17 residues long. Trimming cost V 6 bases and J 2 bases, with 24 bases left between them. The germline CDR1 and CDR2 sequences are SQVTM and ANQGSEA. Here the CDR3 reads CSVGGGDGSSPTDTQYF. Written as DNA, the CDR3 is TGCAGCGTCGGAGGAGGGGACGGAAGTTCTCCCACAGATACGCAGTATTTT.

In this sample, this clonotype turned up a few times. CDR3 in DNA: TGTGCCAGCAGCTCCGGGACTAGCGGATGGGGACATGAGCAGTTCTTC. This translates into CASSSGTSGWGHEQFF. The genes are TRBV5-5 and TRBJ2-1; 11 nucleotides align to TRBD2. The CDR3 contains 16 residues. The V and J ends lost 3 bases and 8 bases, in that order; junction bases with no gene match: 10. The germline V gene encodes CDR1 SGHKS and CDR2 YYEKEE (reference sequence).

In its sample, this clonotype was seen a few times. The chain links TRBV5-1 to TRBJ2-7; 7 nucleotides line up with TRBD1. V lost 4 bases to trimming and J lost 7 bases; unmatched junction nucleotides: 11. The CDR3 has 14 residues. Germline CDR1 SGHRS, CDR2 YFSETQ. CDR3 amino acids: CASSNRDSLREQYF. The DNA for the CDR3 is TGCGCCAGCAGCAACCGGGACAGCTTACGGGAGCAGTACTTC. Filled out from reference TRBV5-1 and TRBJ2-7, the complete variable domain reads KAGVTQTPRYLIKTRGQQVTLSCSPISGHRSVSWYQQTPGQGLQFLFEYFSETQRNKGNFPGRFSGRQFSNSRSEMNVSTLELGDSALYLCASSNRDSLREQYFGPGTRLTVT.

This clonotype was seen only a few times. CDR3 in DNA: TGTGCCAGCAGTTATCAGGCTGATTCTAACTATGGCTACACCTTC. Amino acid sequence: CASSYQADSNYGYTF. The V call is TRBV6-5, the J call TRBJ1-2; D unclear. Trimming took 3 bases from V and 0 from J, leaving 11 bases between them. CDR1 is MNHEY, CDR2 SVGAGI, per germline. The CDR3 has 15 amino acids.

In its sample, this clonotype was seen a few times. CDR3 bases: TGTGCCAGCAGTTCGGGGACCGAATACGAGCAGTACTTC. Its protein is CASSSGTEYEQYF. The rearrangement links TRBV28 to TRBJ2-7, with D possibly being TRBD1 or TRBD2 (5 bases each). The CDR3 loop spans 13 amino acids. The germline CDR1 and CDR2 sequences are MDHEN and SYDVKM. V lost 4 bases to trimming and J lost 4 bases, with 11 bases between them.